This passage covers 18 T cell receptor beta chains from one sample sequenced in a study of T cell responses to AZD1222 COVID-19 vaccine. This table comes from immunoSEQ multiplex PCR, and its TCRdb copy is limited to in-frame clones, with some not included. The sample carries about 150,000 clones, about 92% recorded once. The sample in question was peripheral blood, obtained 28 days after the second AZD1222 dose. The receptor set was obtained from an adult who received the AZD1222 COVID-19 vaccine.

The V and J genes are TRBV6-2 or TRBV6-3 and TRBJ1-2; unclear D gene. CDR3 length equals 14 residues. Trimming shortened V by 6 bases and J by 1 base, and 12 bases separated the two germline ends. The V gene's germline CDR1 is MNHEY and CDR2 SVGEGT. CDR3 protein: CASSTGRINYGYTF. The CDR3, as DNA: TGTGCCAGCAGCACCGGGAGAATTAACTATGGCTACACCTTC.

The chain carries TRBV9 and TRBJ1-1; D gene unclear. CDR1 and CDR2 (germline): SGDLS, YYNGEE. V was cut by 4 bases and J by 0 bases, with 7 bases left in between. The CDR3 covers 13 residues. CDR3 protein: CASSWRMNTEAFF. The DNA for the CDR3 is TGTGCCAGCAGCTGGCGGATGAACACTGAAGCTTTCTTT. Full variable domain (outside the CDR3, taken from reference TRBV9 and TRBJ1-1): DSGVTQTPKHLITATGQRVTLRCSPRSGDLSVYWYQQSLDQGLQFLIQYYNGEERAKGNILERFSAQQFPDLHSELNLSSLELGDSALYFCASSWRMNTEAFFGQGTRLTVV.

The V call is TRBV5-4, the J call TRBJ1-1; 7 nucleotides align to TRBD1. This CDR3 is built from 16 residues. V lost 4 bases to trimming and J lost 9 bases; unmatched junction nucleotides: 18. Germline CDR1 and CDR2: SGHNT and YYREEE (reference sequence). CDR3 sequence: CASSGRVLAGQEKAFF. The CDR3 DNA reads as TGTGCCAGCAGCGGGCGGGTTTTGGCTGGACAGGAGAAAGCTTTCTTT.

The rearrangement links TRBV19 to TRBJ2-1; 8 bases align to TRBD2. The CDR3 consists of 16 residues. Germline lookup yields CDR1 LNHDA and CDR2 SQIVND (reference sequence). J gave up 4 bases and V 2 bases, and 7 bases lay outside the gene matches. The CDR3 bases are TGTGCCAGTAGTATAACTAGCGGATCCTTTTACAATGAGCAGTTCTTC. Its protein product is CASSITSGSFYNEQFF.

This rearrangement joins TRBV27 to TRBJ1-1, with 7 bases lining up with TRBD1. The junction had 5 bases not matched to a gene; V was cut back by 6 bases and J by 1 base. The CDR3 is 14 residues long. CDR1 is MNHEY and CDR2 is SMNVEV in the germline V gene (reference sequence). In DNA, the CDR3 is TGTGCCAGCAGCCCCCCAGGGGGGAACACTGAAGCTTTCTTT. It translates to CASSPPGGNTEAFF.

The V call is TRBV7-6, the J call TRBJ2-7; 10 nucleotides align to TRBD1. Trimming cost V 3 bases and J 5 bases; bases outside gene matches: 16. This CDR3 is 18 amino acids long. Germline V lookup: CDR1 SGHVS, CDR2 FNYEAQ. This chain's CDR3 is CASSFSQQRGTGDHEQYF. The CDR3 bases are TGTGCCAGCAGCTTCTCGCAACAGAGAGGGACAGGGGACCACGAGCAGTACTTC.

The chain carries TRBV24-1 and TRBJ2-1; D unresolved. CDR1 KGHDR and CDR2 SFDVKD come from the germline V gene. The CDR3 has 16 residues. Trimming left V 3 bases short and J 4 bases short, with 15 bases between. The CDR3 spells CATSDDGQWNYNEQFF. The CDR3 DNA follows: TGTGCCACCAGTGATGACGGTCAGTGGAATTACAATGAGCAGTTCTTC.

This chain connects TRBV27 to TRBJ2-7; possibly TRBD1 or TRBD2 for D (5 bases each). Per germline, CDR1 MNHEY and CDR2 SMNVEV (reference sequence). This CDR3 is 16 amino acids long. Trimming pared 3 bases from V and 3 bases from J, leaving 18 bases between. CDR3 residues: CASSFASGLGSYEQYF. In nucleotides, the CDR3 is TGTGCCAGCAGTTTCGCCTCAGGGTTGGGGAGCTACGAGCAGTACTTC.

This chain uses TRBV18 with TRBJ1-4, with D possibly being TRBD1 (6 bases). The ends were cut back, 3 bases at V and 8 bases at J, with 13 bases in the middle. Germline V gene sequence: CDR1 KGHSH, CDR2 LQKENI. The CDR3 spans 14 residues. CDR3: CASSPSGAHEKLFF. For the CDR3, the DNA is TGTGCCAGCTCACCGTCGGGGGCTCACGAAAAACTGTTTTTT.

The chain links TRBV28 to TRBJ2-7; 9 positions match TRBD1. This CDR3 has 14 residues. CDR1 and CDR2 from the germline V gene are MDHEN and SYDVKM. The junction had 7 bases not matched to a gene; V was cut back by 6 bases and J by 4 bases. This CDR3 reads CASRRDREEYEQYF. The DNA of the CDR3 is TGTGCCAGCAGACGGGACAGGGAGGAGTACGAGCAGTACTTC.

The CDR3 is CASSGSSYNSPLHF. DNA for the CDR3: TGTGCCAGCAGTGGGAGCTCCTATAATTCACCCCTCCACTTT. V is TRBV25-1 and J is TRBJ1-6, with D uncertain. In germline, CDR1 is MGHDK, CDR2 SYGVNS. CDR3 size: 14 residues. Trimming shortened V by 4 bases and J by 0 bases, and 4 bases separated the two germline ends.

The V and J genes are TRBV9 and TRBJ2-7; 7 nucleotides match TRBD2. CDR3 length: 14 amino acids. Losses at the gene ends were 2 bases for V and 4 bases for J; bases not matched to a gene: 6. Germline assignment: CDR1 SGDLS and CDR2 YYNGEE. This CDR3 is CASSVRDYRYEQYF. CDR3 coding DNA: TGTGCCAGCAGCGTCCGGGACTACAGATACGAGCAGTACTTC.

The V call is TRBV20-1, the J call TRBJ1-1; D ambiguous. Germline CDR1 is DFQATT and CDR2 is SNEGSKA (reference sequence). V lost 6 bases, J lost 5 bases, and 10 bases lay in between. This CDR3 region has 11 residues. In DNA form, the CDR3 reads TGCAGTGCCCTACCGATGACTGAAGCTTTCTTT. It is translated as CSALPMTEAFF.

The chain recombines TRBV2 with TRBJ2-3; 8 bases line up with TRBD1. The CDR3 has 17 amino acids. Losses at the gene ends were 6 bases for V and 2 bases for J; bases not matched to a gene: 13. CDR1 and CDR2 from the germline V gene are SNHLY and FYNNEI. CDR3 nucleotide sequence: TGTGCCAGCAGGCATGTCGAGGGCAGGGGGCCCACAGATACGCAGTATTTT. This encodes CASRHVEGRGPTDTQYF. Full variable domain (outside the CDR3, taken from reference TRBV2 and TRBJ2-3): EPEVTQTPSHQVTQMGQEVILRCVPISNHLYFYWYRQILGQKVEFLVSFYNNEISEKSEIFDDQFSVERPDGSNFTLKIRSTKLEDSAMYFCASRHVEGRGPTDTQYFGPGTRLTVL.

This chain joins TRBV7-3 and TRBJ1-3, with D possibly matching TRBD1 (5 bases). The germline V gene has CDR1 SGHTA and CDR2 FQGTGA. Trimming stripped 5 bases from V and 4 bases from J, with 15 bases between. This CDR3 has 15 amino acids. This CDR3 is CASSTYGTLGNTIYF. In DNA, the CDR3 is TGTGCCAGCAGCACGTACGGGACTCTCGGAAACACCATATATTTT.

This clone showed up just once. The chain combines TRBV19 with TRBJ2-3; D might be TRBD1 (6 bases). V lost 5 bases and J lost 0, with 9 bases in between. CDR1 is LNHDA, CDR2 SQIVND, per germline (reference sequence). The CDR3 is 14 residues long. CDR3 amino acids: CASSRQVSTDTQYF. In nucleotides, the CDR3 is TGTGCCAGTAGTCGACAGGTTAGCACAGATACGCAGTATTTT.

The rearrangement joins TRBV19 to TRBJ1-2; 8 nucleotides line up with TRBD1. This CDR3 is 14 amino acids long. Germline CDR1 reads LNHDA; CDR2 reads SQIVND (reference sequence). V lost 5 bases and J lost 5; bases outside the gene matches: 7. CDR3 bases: TGTGCCAGTAGTCCAGGACAGGGAGAGTATGGCTACACCTTC. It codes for CASSPGQGEYGYTF.

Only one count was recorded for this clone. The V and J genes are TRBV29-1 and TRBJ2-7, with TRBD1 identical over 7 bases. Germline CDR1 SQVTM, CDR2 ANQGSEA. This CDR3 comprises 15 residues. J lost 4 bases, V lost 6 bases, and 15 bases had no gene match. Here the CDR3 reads CSVTHPLTGTYEQYF. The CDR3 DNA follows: TGCAGCGTAACGCATCCCCTGACAGGGACATACGAGCAGTACTTC.